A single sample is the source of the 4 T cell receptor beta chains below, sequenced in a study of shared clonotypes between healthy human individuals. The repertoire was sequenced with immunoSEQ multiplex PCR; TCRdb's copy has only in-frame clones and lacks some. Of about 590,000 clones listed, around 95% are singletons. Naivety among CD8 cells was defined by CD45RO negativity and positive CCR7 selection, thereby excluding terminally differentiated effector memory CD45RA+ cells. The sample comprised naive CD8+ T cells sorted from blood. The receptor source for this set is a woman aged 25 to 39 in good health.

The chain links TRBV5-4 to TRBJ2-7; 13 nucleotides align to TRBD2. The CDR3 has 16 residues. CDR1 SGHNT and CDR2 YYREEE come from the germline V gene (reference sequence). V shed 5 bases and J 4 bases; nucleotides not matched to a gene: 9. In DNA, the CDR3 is TGTGCCAGCAGTACCCGGACTAGCGGGAGATGGTACGAGCAGTACTTC. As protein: CASSTRTSGRWYEQYF.

The DNA for the CDR3 is TGTGCCAGCAGTCCCGATACCCCCGCAGGGACCCACGAGCAGTACTTC. This codes for CASSPDTPAGTHEQYF. The chain has TRBV6-6 and TRBJ2-5; D is perhaps TRBD1 or TRBD2 (5 bases each). The assigned J gene may be wrong: the sequence end matches TRBJ2-7 better. CDR3 size: 16 residues. Germline assignment: CDR1 MNHNY and CDR2 SVGAGI (reference sequence).

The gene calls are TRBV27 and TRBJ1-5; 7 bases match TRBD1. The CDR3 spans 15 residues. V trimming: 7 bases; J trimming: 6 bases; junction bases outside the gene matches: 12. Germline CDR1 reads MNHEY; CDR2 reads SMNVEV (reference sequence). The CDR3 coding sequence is TGTGCCAGCACTCGGATAGGGGGCGGCAGTCAGCCCCAGCATTTT. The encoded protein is CASTRIGGGSQPQHF.

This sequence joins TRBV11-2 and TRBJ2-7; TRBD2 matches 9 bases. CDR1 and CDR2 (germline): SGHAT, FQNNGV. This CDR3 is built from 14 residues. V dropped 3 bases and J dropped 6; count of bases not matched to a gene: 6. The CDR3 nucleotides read TGTGCCAGCAGCTTTGGGCGGGAGGGCCTCGAGCAGTACTTC. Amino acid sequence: CASSFGREGLEQYF.